These 29 T cell receptor beta chains share one sample of origin, sequenced in a study of graft-versus-host responses after intestinal transplantation. Assay: immunoSEQ multiplex PCR; the TCRdb copy retains only in-frame clones and omits some. There are roughly 45,000 clones in the sample; roughly 95% occur only once, and roughly 1.6% lies in the top ten. The sample in question was PBMCs, obtained roughly 51 weeks after intestinal transplant. The receptors stem from a human patient who received an intestinal transplant, so some T cells may come from the graft donor.

The chain carries TRBV29-1 and TRBJ2-7, with a possible D match to TRBD2 (5 bases). Looked up from germline, CDR1 is SQVTM and CDR2 is ANQGSEA. There are 15 residues in the CDR3. CDR3 DNA sequence: TGCCTTCTCCCGGGGTTTCTCCCTCGTCCTTACGAGCAGTACTTC. Amino acid sequence: CLLPGFLPRPYEQYF.

The rearrangement joins TRBV5-1 to TRBJ2-3, with D unresolved. The CDR3 is 15 residues long. V gave up 3 bases and J gave up 3 bases, with 14 bases separating them. Germline V gene data show CDR1 as SGHRS and CDR2 as YFSETQ. DNA of the CDR3: TGCGCCAGCAGCTCCCGACCAGATCCAACAGATACGCAGTATTTT. Protein product: CASSSRPDPTDTQYF.

This chain joins TRBV28 and TRBJ2-1, with D perhaps matching TRBD2 (7 bases). CDR3 length equals 19 residues. Germline CDR1 and CDR2: MDHEN and SYDVKM. The V end lost 2 bases, the J end lost 5 bases, and 25 bases lay between the germline ends. The DNA of the CDR3 is TGTGCCAGCAGTTTAGTGGCATTGCTTGAGGGGGGGAGGGACAATGAGCAGTTCTTC. Protein: CASSLVALLEGGRDNEQFF.

The rearrangement joins TRBV5-1 to TRBJ2-7, with a weak D call TRBD1 (6 bases). Trimming took 4 bases from V and 5 from J, leaving 19 bases between them. CDR1 is SGHRS, CDR2 YFSETQ, per germline. This CDR3 region has 15 residues. CDR3 region: CASSPVGRGGDEQYF. Here the CDR3 DNA reads TGCGCCAGCAGCCCGGTGGGCAGGGGTGGCGACGAGCAGTACTTC.

The rearrangement links TRBV5-1 to TRBJ2-1; 10 bases match TRBD2. J was trimmed by 6 bases and V by 0 bases; bases with no gene match: 0. The CDR3 extends over 14 amino acids. Germline V CDR1 and CDR2: SGHRS, YFSETQ. The DNA of the CDR3 is TGCGCCAGCAGCTTGGGGACTAGCGGCAATGAGCAGTTCTTC. Translation: CASSLGTSGNEQFF.

The chain uses TRBV19 and TRBJ2-7; D remains unclear. The CDR3 is made up of 13 amino acids. Germline V gives CDR1 LNHDA, CDR2 SQIVND (reference sequence). V was trimmed by 5 bases and J by 0 bases, leaving 8 bases between them. The CDR3 spells CASSYASSYEQYF. The CDR3 region has the DNA TGTGCCAGTAGTTACGCCTCCTCCTACGAGCAGTACTTC.

V gene TRBV29-1 combines with J gene TRBJ2-2; the D is unclear. In germline, CDR1 is SQVTM, CDR2 ANQGSEA. Trimming removed 4 bases at V and 7 bases at J, with 7 bases between. CDR3 length: 11 residues. CDR3 in DNA: TGCAGCGTTGCGGAGAGCGGGGAGCTGTTTTTT. The encoded protein is CSVAESGELFF.

V and J are TRBV2 and TRBJ2-5; 10 bases agree with TRBD2. The CDR3 has 14 amino acids. Trimming at V came to 6 bases and at J to 4 bases, leaving 5 bases not matched to a gene. Germline V gene data show CDR1 as SNHLY and CDR2 as FYNNEI. DNA for the CDR3: TGTGCCAGCAGGAATGTAGCGGGAGGAGAGACCCAGTACTTC. Encoded protein: CASRNVAGGETQYF.

The chain employs TRBV6-5 and TRBJ1-2; tentatively, D is TRBD1 (5 bases). Germline loops: CDR1 MNHEY, CDR2 SVGAGI. The CDR3 totals 13 residues. Trimming cost V 4 bases and J 4 bases, with 10 bases left between them. This CDR3 is CASSWDGFYGYTF. In DNA, the CDR3 is TGTGCCAGCAGTTGGGACGGCTTCTATGGCTACACCTTC.

The chain carries TRBV6-6 and TRBJ2-3, with a weak D call TRBD1 (5 bases). Germline assignment: CDR1 MNHNY and CDR2 SVGAGI (reference sequence). Trimming removed 2 bases at V and 0 bases at J, with 12 bases between. The CDR3 has 16 amino acids. The CDR3 DNA follows: TGTGCCAGCAGTTACGGCAGGGCCACTAGCACAGATACGCAGTATTTT. The encoded protein is CASSYGRATSTDTQYF.

This chain uses TRBV6-5 with TRBJ2-7, with TRBD1 matching over 8 bases. The CDR3 extends over 15 amino acids. CDR1 and CDR2 from the germline V gene are MNHEY and SVGAGI. The J segment lost 3 bases and the V segment lost 6 bases, leaving 10 bases of the junction unmatched. Written as DNA, the CDR3 is TGTGCCAGCAGCCGCGCTCGGACAGGGATCTACGAGCAGTACTTC. It yields the protein CASSRARTGIYEQYF.

This clone has only a few counts. CDR3 loop: CASSHGTLTYSNQPQHF. The CDR3 DNA reads TGCGCCAGCAGCCACGGGACACTTACGTATAGCAATCAGCCCCAGCATTTT. V is TRBV4-1 and J is TRBJ1-5; tentative D call: TRBD1 (6 bases). Between the trimmed V and J ends, which lost 3 bases and 0 bases, there was a span of 15 bases. Germline CDR1 reads MGHRA; CDR2 reads YSYEKL. This CDR3 comprises 17 residues.

CDR3 residues: CATMIGAGHYEQYF. In DNA form, the CDR3 reads TGTGCCACGATGATCGGAGCGGGGCACTACGAGCAGTACTTC. This chain uses TRBV27 with TRBJ2-7; 7 nucleotides agree with TRBD2. The V gene's germline CDR1 is MNHEY and CDR2 SMNVEV (reference sequence). After removal of 10 bases from V and 3 bases from J, the junction contained 12 bases not matched to a gene. The CDR3 sequence is 14 residues long.

This chain links TRBV5-1 with TRBJ2-5, with D possibly being TRBD1 (5 bases). The V and J ends lost 5 bases and 1 base respectively, with 9 bases between them. The CDR3 loop spans 13 amino acids. The V gene's germline CDR1 is SGHRS and CDR2 YFSETQ. The CDR3 reads CASRQESQETQYF. The CDR3 coding sequence is TGCGCCAGCAGACAGGAGAGCCAAGAGACCCAGTACTTC.

This chain connects TRBV4-1 to TRBJ2-7; 7 nucleotides align to TRBD2. This CDR3 comprises 16 residues. Germline trimming cut 2 bases from V and 0 bases from J; bases unmatched to any gene: 7. Germline CDR1 reads MGHRA; CDR2 reads YSYEKL. DNA of the CDR3: TGCGCCAGCAGCCAATCATTGCTAGCGGCCTCCTACGAGCAGTACTTC. This gives the protein CASSQSLLAASYEQYF.

This rearrangement joins TRBV10-1 to TRBJ1-2, with D perhaps TRBD1 (6 bases). CDR1 and CDR2 (germline): WNHNN, SYGVQD (reference sequence). V dropped 0 bases and J dropped 8 bases, with 16 bases sitting between them. The CDR3 sequence is 15 residues long. Written as DNA, the CDR3 is TGCGCCAGCAGTGAGTCCCCCGGGGGCGCTGGGGGCTACACCTTC. Its protein is CASSESPGGAGGYTF.

Comment on this clone: Likely a read error: the CDR3 ends without its conserved phenylalanine or tryptophan. The DNA is left out, because the CDR3 cannot be placed on it with certainty; the CDR3 is given as TCRdb lists it. This CDR3 reads CASTGNGNTTYL. The chain employs TRBV9 and TRBJ1-3. Germline CDR1 is SGDLS and CDR2 is YYNGEE. The CDR3 numbers 12 amino acids, ends counted.

V gene TRBV4-1 combines with J gene TRBJ1-2, with 7 bases that match TRBD1. Germline V lookup: CDR1 MGHRA, CDR2 YSYEKL. Germline trimming cut 6 bases from V and 6 bases from J; bases unmatched to any gene: 13. This CDR3 spans 15 amino acids. The chain's CDR3 is CASRQTGQFSDGYTF. The CDR3 coding sequence is TGCGCCAGCAGACAGACAGGGCAGTTCTCGGATGGCTACACCTTC.

This chain uses TRBV6-5 with TRBJ1-6; D is uncertain. Germline-derived CDR1 and CDR2 are MNHEY and SVGAGI. Trimming cost V 0 bases and J 7 bases, with 10 bases left between them. The CDR3 sequence is 15 residues long. CDR3 sequence: CASSYSGRTNSPLHF. The CDR3 bases are TGTGCCAGCAGTTACTCAGGCCGGACCAATTCACCCCTCCACTTT.

This clone came up once. The V gene is TRBV4-1, the J gene TRBJ2-5; D uncertain. CDR1 and CDR2 from the germline V gene are MGHRA and YSYEKL. The V and J ends lost 1 base and 4 bases respectively, with 4 bases between them. The CDR3 runs to 12 residues. In nucleotides, the CDR3 is TGCGCCAGCAGCCAAGGAGGAGAGACCCAGTACTTC. Its protein is CASSQGGETQYF.

V is TRBV19 and J is TRBJ1-5; D gene unclear. The germline gives CDR1 LNHDA, CDR2 SQIVND (reference sequence). Between the trimmed V and J ends, which lost 6 bases and 2 bases, there was a span of 5 bases. The CDR3 loop spans 12 amino acids. CDR3 in DNA: TGTGCCAGTAGGAGGGGCAATCAGCCCCAGCATTTT. It is translated as CASRRGNQPQHF.

The chain's CDR3 is CASSVDEWAGDLTDTQYF. The CDR3 region has the DNA TGTGCCAGCAGCGTAGATGAATGGGCGGGAGACCTCACAGATACGCAGTATTTT. V gene TRBV9 combines with J gene TRBJ2-3, with 7 bases that match TRBD2. Germline-derived CDR1 and CDR2 are SGDLS and YYNGEE. The CDR3 has 18 residues. V trimming: 0 bases; J trimming: 2 bases; junction bases outside the gene matches: 12.

This rearrangement joins TRBV19 to TRBJ2-5; D unresolved. The germline V and J ends were trimmed by 4 bases and 2 bases, with 14 bases remaining between them. Germline V gives CDR1 LNHDA, CDR2 SQIVND (reference sequence). The CDR3 consists of 15 residues. The CDR3 protein is CASSSVSQAQETQYF. The CDR3 coding sequence is TGTGCCAGTAGTAGTGTGAGCCAAGCACAAGAGACCCAGTACTTC.

This clone was counted once. V usage is TRBV10-2 and J usage is TRBJ2-2; 12 bases agree with TRBD2. In germline, CDR1 is WSHSY, CDR2 SAAADI. CDR3 length: 15 amino acids. V gave up 6 bases and J gave up 7 bases; unmatched junction bases: 6. CDR3 sequence: CASRLAGGPGGELFF. Written as DNA, the CDR3 is TGCGCCAGCAGGCTAGCGGGGGGGCCTGGCGGGGAGCTGTTTTTT.

DNA for the CDR3: TGTGCCAGCAGCTTTTTTGGGACCCTCTCCTACGAGCAGTACTTC. It specifies CASSFFGTLSYEQYF. This chain joins TRBV5-6 and TRBJ2-7, with D perhaps assigned TRBD1 or TRBD2 (5 bases each). The germline V gene encodes CDR1 SGHDT and CDR2 YYEEEE. Trimming removed 2 bases from V and 0 bases from J, with 12 bases in between. The CDR3 length is 15 residues.

This CDR3 reads CASSFGDSDTQYF. The CDR3 coding sequence is TGTGCCAGCAGCTTCGGGGATTCAGATACGCAGTATTTT. This chain links TRBV7-9 with TRBJ2-3; D may be TRBD2 (5 bases). V was cut by 3 bases and J by 4 bases, with 8 bases left in between. Per germline, CDR1 SEHNR and CDR2 FQNEAQ (reference sequence). The CDR3 totals 13 residues. The full variable domain, with the rest looked up from reference TRBV7-9 and TRBJ2-3, is DTGVSQNPRHKITKRGQNVTFRCDPISEHNRLYWYRQTLGQGPEFLTYFQNEAQLEKSRLLSDRFSAERPKGSFSTLEIQRTEQGDSAMYLCASSFGDSDTQYFGPGTRLTVL.

This chain joins TRBV10-2 and TRBJ2-7; possibly TRBD1 for D (5 bases). Germline loops: CDR1 WSHSY, CDR2 SAAADI. V shed 3 bases and J shed 2 bases, with 11 bases lying between them. This CDR3 comprises 14 residues. The CDR3 region is CASSEIGQAYEQYF. The CDR3 bases are TGCGCCAGCAGTGAAATAGGACAAGCCTACGAGCAGTACTTC.

CDR3 DNA sequence: TGCAGCGTCCACACCAATCAGGGGGCGTGGGGTGAAAAACTGTTTTTT. This gives the protein CSVHTNQGAWGEKLFF. The chain carries TRBV29-1 and TRBJ1-4; 8 bases line up with TRBD1. Germline values: CDR1 SQVTM, CDR2 ANQGSEA. CDR3 length equals 16 residues. Trimming at V came to 6 bases and at J to 7 bases, leaving 16 bases not matched to a gene.

The chain has TRBV27 and TRBJ2-1, with D perhaps matching TRBD1 (6 bases). This CDR3 has 16 residues. Germline values: CDR1 MNHEY, CDR2 SMNVEV (reference sequence). Trimming shortened V by 6 bases and J by 4 bases, and 19 bases separated the two germline ends. This CDR3 reads CASSRQAPSSYNEQFF. The CDR3 DNA reads as TGTGCCAGCAGCCGACAGGCTCCCAGTTCGTACAATGAGCAGTTCTTC.